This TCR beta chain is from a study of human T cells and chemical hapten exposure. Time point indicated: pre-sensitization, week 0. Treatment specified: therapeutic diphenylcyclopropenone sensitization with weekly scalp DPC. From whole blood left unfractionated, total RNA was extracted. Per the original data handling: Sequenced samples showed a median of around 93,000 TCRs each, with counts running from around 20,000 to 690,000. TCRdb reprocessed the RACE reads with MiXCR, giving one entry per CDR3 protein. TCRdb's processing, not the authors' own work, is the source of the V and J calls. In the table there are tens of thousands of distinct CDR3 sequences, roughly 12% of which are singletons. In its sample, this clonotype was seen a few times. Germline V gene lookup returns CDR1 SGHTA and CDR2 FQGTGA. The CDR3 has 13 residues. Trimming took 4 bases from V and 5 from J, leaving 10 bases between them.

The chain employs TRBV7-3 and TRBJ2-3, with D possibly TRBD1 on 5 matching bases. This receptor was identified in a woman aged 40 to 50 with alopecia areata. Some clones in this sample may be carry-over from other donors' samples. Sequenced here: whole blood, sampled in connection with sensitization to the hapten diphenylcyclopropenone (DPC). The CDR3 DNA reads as TGTGCCAGCAGCTGGAGAAGGGGAGATACGCAGTATTTT. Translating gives CASSWRRGDTQYF.